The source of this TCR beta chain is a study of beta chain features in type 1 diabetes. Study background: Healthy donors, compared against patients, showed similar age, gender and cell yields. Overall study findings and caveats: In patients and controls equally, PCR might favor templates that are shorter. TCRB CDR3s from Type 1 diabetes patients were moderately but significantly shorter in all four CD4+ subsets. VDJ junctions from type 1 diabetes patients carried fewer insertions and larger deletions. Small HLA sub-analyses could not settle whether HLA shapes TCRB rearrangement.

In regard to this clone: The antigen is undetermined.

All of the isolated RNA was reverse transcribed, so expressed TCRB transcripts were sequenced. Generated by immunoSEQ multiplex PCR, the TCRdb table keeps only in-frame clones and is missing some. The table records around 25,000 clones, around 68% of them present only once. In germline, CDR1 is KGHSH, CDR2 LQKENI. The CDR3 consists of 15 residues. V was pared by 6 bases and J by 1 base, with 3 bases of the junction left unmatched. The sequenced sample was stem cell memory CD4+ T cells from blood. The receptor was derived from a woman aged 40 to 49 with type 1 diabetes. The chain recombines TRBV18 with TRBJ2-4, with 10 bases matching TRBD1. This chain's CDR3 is CASSEGQGAKNIQYF. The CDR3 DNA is TGTGCCAGCTCTGAGGGACAGGGGGCCAAAAACATTCAGTACTTC.